This T cell receptor (beta chain) stems from a study of tumor and adjacent non-tumor tissue in lung cancer. The library came from three nested PCR rounds adapted from ARM-PCR protocols. TCRdb reanalysed the multiplex PCR reads using MiXCR and keeps one entry per CDR3 protein. The repertoire has tens of thousands of distinct CDR3 sequences, around 64% of them found once; the top ten carry about 32%. With respect to this clonotype: The conserved phenylalanine or tryptophan normally closing the CDR3 is absent here, so this likely arose from a read error.

RNA was extracted from bulk tissue without any cell sorting. This non-tumor lung sample came from over 3 cm beyond the tumor edge. Sequenced sample: distant non-tumor lung tissue. This TCR was recovered from an older man with non-small cell lung cancer.

The CDR3 nucleotides read TGTGCCAGCACTGTCGAGGACAGCTCTAGGGCCGACGTCCTGACTCTC. Translation gives CASTVEDSSRADVLTL. The V gene is TRBV6-1, the J gene TRBJ2-6, with D perhaps TRBD1 (6 bases). Germline CDR1 is MNHNS and CDR2 is SASEGT. The CDR3 runs to 16 residues.